This T cell receptor (beta chain) was obtained from a study of blood T cell repertoires in COVID-19. TCRdb's table, derived via immunoSEQ multiplex PCR, lists solely in-frame clones and lacks some. The repertoire holds some 250,000 clones, with about nine tenths as singletons. This clone was seen a handful of times. The clonotype comes from a man between 60 and 75 years old who had recovered from COVID-19. The sequenced sample was peripheral blood.

The CDR3 spells CASSLGRQALRTQYF. Here the CDR3 DNA reads TGCGCCAGCAGCTTGGGGAGACAGGCGCTGCGTACGCAGTATTTT. The rearrangement joins TRBV5-1 to TRBJ2-3; weak D call: TRBD1 (6 bases). The CDR3 runs 15 residues. Germline assignment: CDR1 SGHRS and CDR2 YFSETQ. V dropped 0 bases and J dropped 8 bases, with 16 bases sitting between them.